This TCR beta chain was sequenced in a study of cytomegalovirus exposure and HLA in healthy donors. About the study: HLA-typed donors were the source of about 85 million unique TCRs, which an early data release held. Notes on the study in general: HLA restriction was apparent for most CMV-associated TCR beta chains in a later analysis.

A multiplex PCR was run with 60 Vbeta primers and 13 Jbeta primers. The method was immunoSEQ multiplex PCR; TCRdb's version includes in-frame clones alone and lacks a portion of them. This table has around 150,000 clones, roughly four fifths appearing once. CDR3 length: 16 amino acids. Unmatched junction bases numbered 10, after V lost 3 bases and J lost 5 bases. CDR1 is ENHRY, CDR2 SYGVKD, per germline. It was healthy bone marrow donors who served as donors. A word on this clone: The antigen remains undetermined.

The genes are TRBV10-3 and TRBJ2-7, with TRBD2 identical over 10 bases. The sequence was obtained from a female donor in good health and CMV-seropositive. Sequencing was performed on PBMCs. CDR3 sequence: CAISDLTSGEVHEQYF. The DNA for the CDR3 is TGTGCCATCAGTGACCTTACTAGCGGGGAAGTCCACGAGCAGTACTTC.